The present TCR beta chain was sequenced within a study of siplizumab effects on memory and regulatory T cells. The study, taken as a whole, reports: Treg-derived clones made up an average of roughly 70% of mappable alloreactive CD4+ clones with siplizumab and over 25% in controls. Naive versus memory phenotype went unassigned for roughly 75-96% of proliferating CD4+ or CD8+ clones. Some alloreactive sequences were traceable to unstimulated CD4+ memory cells, and siplizumab significantly reduced them.

About this clone: The antigen is unknown.

CDR1 is MNHNS, CDR2 SASEGT, per germline. The CDR3 covers 17 residues. Trimming pared 3 bases from V and 1 base from J, leaving 16 bases between. Only in-frame clones appear in the TCRdb table, and some are missing; sequencing was by immunoSEQ multiplex PCR. The sample lists about 60,000 clones; approximately 87% were seen once. The source material was memory CD4+ T cells sorted from blood. V usage is TRBV6-1 and J usage is TRBJ1-3, with a possible D match to TRBD1 (6 bases). This sequence was found in a human donor in good health. The CDR3 here is CASSDRGGLTSGNTIYF. In nucleotides, the CDR3 is TGTGCCAGCAGTGATCGGGGGGGCCTTACTTCTGGAAACACCATATATTTT.